Here is one T cell receptor (beta chain) with its context. What it binds is not known. J gave up 6 bases and V 3 bases, and 14 bases lay outside the gene matches. The V gene's germline CDR1 is SGHAT and CDR2 FQNNGV. This CDR3 has 18 residues. This entry comes from a study of T cells after yellow fever vaccination. Study-level points and caveats: High-abundance clonotypes from the bulk population could contaminate FACS-sorted repertoires. Peaking faster, on day 5 versus 15, the secondary response was nonetheless weaker.

TCR cDNA was made by 5'RACE template switching, adding a universal primer site and UMIs. TCRdb analysed the 5' RACE reads with MiXCR anew, one entry per CDR3 protein. The sample includes 100,000 to 150,000 distinct CDR3 sequences, about 8.4% seen only once; the top ten take 30% to 40%. The clonotype comes from a young man who received the YFV17D yellow fever vaccine. The sequencing here drew on CD8+ T cells sorted from PBMCs, taken on the day of the yellow fever booster vaccination. This chain connects TRBV11-2 to TRBJ2-4, with 10 bases fitting TRBD2. CDR3 loop: CASSFRLAGATGANIQYF. The CDR3 region has the DNA TGTGCCAGCAGCTTCCGGCTAGCGGGGGCCACAGGGGCAAACATTCAGTACTTC.